The sequence of this T cell receptor (beta chain) was determined in a study of T cells in Graves' hyperthyroidism and ophthalmopathy. This CDR3 has 14 residues. V dropped 6 bases and J dropped 1 base, with 13 bases sitting between them. Per the germline V gene, CDR1 is SGDLS and CDR2 is YYNGEE. From RNA transcripts, TCR beta CDR3 regions were amplified. During a first-round RT-PCR of the TCR CDR3, the HTBI primer set was used. TCRdb itself ran the multiplex PCR reads through MiXCR, one entry per CDR3 protein. In the table there are hundreds of thousands of distinct CDR3 sequences, 45% of which are singletons.

Sequenced input: peripheral blood or thyroid tissue (not recorded which). This TCR was recovered from an adult man with Graves' disease, either hyperthyroidism or ophthalmopathy (not recorded which). The J gene is TRBJ1-1, the V gene TRBV9; unclear D gene. CDR3 in DNA: TGTGCCAGCACCCTGGATGGGCCGAACACTGAAGCTTTCTTT. Translation gives CASTLDGPNTEAFF.